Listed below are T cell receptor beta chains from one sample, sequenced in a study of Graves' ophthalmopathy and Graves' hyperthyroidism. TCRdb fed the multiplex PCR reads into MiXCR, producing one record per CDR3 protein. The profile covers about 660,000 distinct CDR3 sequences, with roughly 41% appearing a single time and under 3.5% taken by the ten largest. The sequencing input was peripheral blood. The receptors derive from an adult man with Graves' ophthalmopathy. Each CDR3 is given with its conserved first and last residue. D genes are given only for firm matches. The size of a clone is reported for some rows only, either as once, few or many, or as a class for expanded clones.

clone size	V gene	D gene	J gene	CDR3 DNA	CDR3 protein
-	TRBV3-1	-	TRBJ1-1	TGTGCCAGCAGCCAAGGGACAGCCCCTGAAGCTTTCTTT	CASSQGTAPEAFF
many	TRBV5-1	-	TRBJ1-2	TGCGCCAGCTCTCCGGGAGCCTTCTATGGCTACACCTTC	CASSPGAFYGYTF
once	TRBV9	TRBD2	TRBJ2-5	TGTGCCAGCAGCGTAGGGGACTACCAAGAGACCCAGGCTTTATACTTC	CASSVGDYQETQALYF
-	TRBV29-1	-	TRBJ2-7	TGCAGCTTGTATGCGGACTCCTACGAGCAGTACTTC	CSLYADSYEQYF
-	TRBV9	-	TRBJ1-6	TGTGCCAGCAGCTCAAGGACACTTAATTCACCCCTCCACTTT	CASSSRTLNSPLHF
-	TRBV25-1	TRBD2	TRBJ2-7	TGTGCCAGCACAGGGACTAGCGGGAGGGCCCACGAGCAGTACTTC	CASTGTSGRAHEQYF
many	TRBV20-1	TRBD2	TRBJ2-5	TGCAGTGCTAGACCCGGGACTAGCGGGAGGGCGGAGACCCAGTACTTC	CSARPGTSGRAETQYF
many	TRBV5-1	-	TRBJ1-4	TGCGCCAGCAGCTTGGCGGGGAACGGTAATGAAAAACTGTTTTTT	CASSLAGNGNEKLFF
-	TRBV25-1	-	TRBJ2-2	TGTGCCAGCTCACCCCCGGGTCCGGGAGACGGGGAGCTGTTTTTT	CASSPPGPGDGELFF
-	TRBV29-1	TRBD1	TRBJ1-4	TGCAGCGTCTCCGGGACAGGGACCGAAAAACTGTTTTTT	CSVSGTGTEKLFF
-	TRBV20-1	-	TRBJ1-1	TGCAGTGCTAGGCGACAGATGAACACTGAAGCTTTCTTT	CSARRQMNTEAFF
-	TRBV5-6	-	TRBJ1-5	TGTGCCTGGAGTGTACTAGGGTCCAATCAGCCCCAGCATTTT	CAWSVLGSNQPQHF
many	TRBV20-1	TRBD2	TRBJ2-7	TGCAGTGCTAGAGATTTTAGCGGGGGAGACGGCAACGAGCAGTACTTC	CSARDFSGGDGNEQYF
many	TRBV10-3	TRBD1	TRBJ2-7	TGTGCCAGCTCAAACCACAGGGGTACCTACGAGCAGTACTTC	CASSNHRGTYEQYF
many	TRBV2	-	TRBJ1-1	TGTGCCTTCCCGGGGGAGATGGCGACTGAAGCTTTCTTT	CAFPGEMATEAFF
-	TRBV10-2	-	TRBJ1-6	TGCGCCAGCAGTGAGTCGAGGGGGGCCGGTTCACCCCTCCACTTT	CASSESRGAGSPLHF
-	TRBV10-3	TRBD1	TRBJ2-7	TGTGCCAGCAGCCAAGTAAGGGACAGGGGCCACGAGCAGTGCTTC	CASSQVRDRGHEQCF
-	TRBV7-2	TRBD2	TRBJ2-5	TGTGCTAGAGGACTAGTGGGGGAGACCCAGTACTTC	CARGLVGETQYF
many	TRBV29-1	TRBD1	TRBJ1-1	TGCAGCGGGAGACAGGGGTGGGGCACTGAAGCTTTCTTT	CSGRQGWGTEAFF
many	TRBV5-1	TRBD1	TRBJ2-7	TGCGCCAGCAGCTTCGGACAGGGCTGGGACGAGCAGTACTTC	CASSFGQGWDEQYF
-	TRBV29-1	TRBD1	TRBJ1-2	TGCAGCGTGACACCGGGACAGGGCCATGGCTACACCTTC	CSVTPGQGHGYTF
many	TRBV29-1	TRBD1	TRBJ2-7	TGCAGCGCCGAGGGCGGGACAGGGGATTTCAACGAGCAGTACTTC	CSAEGGTGDFNEQYF
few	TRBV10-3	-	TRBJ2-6	TGTGCCAGCAGTGAGGAACAGGGCTCTGGGGCCAACGTCCTGACTTTC	CASSEEQGSGANVLTF
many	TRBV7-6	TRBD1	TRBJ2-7	TGTGCCAGCAGCTTAGAGGGGACAGGGACCTACGAGCAGTACTTC	CASSLEGTGTYEQYF
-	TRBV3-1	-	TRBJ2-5	TGTGCCAGCAGCCAAGAGTCGACCAATCAAGAGACCCAGTACTTC	CASSQESTNQETQYF
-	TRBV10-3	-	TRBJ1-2	TGTGCCAGCATTAAACAGGGCACTGGCTACACCTTC	CASIKQGTGYTF
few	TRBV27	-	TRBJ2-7	TGTGCCAGCAGGGTGTATCCAGGGGCCTACGAGCAGTACTTC	CASRVYPGAYEQYF
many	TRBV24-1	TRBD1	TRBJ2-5	TGTGCCACCAGTGGAGGGGGCCCTCCAGAGACCCAGTACTTC	CATSGGGPPETQYF
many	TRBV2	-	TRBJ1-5	TGTGCCAGCAGTGAGGGGAGACTTAGCAATCAGCCCCAGCATTTT	CASSEGRLSNQPQHF
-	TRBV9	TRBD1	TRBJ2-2	TGTGCCAGCAGCCCGGACAGGGCTAAGACTTACACCGGGGAGCTGTTTTTT	CASSPDRAKTYTGELFF
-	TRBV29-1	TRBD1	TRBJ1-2	TGCAGCGGCTCGGGACAGGGCCATGGCTACACCTTC	CSGSGQGHGYTF
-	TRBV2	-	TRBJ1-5	TGTGCCAGCAGTGATGTAGGGGACCAGCCCCAGCATTTT	CASSDVGDQPQHF
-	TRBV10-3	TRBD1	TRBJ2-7	TGTGCCAGCAGTTACTCGGGACAGAGACCCTACGAGCAGTACTTC	CASSYSGQRPYEQYF
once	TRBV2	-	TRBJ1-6	TGTGCCAGCAGTGCCTCAGGGAGGAATTCACCCCTCCACTTT	CASSASGRNSPLHF
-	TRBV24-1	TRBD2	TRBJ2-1	TGTGCCACCAGTGAGGCGGGAGTTTATGAGCAGTTCTTC	CATSEAGVYEQFF
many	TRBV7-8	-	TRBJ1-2	TGTGCCAGCAGCTCCCGGACAGTTTGGCGGGACTATGGCTACACCTTC	CASSSRTVWRDYGYTF
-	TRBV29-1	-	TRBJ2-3	TGCAGCGTTGAAGATTGGGGGAGTCGGACAGATACGCAGTATTTT	CSVEDWGSRTDTQYF
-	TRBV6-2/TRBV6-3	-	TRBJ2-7	TGTGCCAGCAAAGGACCGGGACACTCCTCCTACGAGCAGTACTTC	CASKGPGHSSYEQYF
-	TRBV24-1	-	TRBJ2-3	TGTGCCACCAGTGACCAAGGGACGAGCACAGATACGCAGTATTTT	CATSDQGTSTDTQYF
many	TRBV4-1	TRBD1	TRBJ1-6	TGCGCCAGCAGCCACGGGACAGGGAACAATTCACCCCTCCACTTT	CASSHGTGNNSPLHF
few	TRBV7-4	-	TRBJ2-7	TGTGCCAGCAGCTCCATGGGAAGGGGCATATCCTACGAGCAGTACTTC	CASSSMGRGISYEQYF
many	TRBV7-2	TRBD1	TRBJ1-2	TGTGCCAGCAGCTTTACAGGGGGCAGGAGTTATGGCTACACCTTC	CASSFTGGRSYGYTF
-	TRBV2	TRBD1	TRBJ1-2	TGTGCCAGCTCCGGGACAGGGGTGGGTGGCTACACCTTC	CASSGTGVGGYTF
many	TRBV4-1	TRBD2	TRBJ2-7	TGCGCCAGCAGCCCAGGGAGGGAGGGCTACGAGCAGTACTTC	CASSPGREGYEQYF
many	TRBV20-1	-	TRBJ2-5	TGCAGTGCTAGTCCCCCCACTCGGGAGGAGACCCAGTACTTC	CSASPPTREETQYF
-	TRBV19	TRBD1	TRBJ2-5	TGTGCCAGTAGTCGGACAGGGGGCGTGTACTTC	CASSRTGGVYF
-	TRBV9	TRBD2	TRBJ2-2	TGTGCCAGCAGCCGACAGGGACTAGCGGGAACAGGGGAGCTGTTTTTT	CASSRQGLAGTGELFF
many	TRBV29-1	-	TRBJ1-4	TGCAGCGCCCGAAGGGCAGGGGATAATGAAAAACTGTTTTTT	CSARRAGDNEKLFF
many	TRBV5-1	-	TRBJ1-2	TGCGCCAGCAGCACCCCCCTGTCGGGGGCGCGGGGCTACACCTTC	CASSTPLSGARGYTF
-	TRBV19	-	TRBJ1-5	TGTGCCAGTAGTGCCGGGGATTATCAGCCCCAGCATTTT	CASSAGDYQPQHF
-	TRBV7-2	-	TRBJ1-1	TGTGCCAGCAGTGAACAAGGGTTTGGGACAATTGAAGCTTTCTTT	CASSEQGFGTIEAFF
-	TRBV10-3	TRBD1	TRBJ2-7	TGTGCCAGCAGTGAGATTGTAGGACAGGGGGTTTACGAGCAGTACTTC	CASSEIVGQGVYEQYF
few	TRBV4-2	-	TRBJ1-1	TGTGCCAGCAGCCCCCACGGGGGAGCCAACATGAACACTGAAGCTTTCTTT	CASSPHGGANMNTEAFF
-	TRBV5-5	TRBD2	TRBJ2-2	TGTGCCAGCAGCTTGGAAGGGACTAGCGTGGCCAGGGAGCTGTTTTTT	CASSLEGTSVARELFF
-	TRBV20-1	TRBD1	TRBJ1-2	TGCAGTGCTAGGTCCCGGGACAGGGAGAACTATGGCTACACCTTC	CSARSRDRENYGYTF
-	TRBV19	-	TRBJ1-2	TGTGCCAGTAGTATCACGGGGCTGACTAACTATGGCTACACCTTC	CASSITGLTNYGYTF
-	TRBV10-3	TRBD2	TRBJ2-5	TGTGCCAGCACTGAGGGACTAGGTCGTGATGAGACCCAGTACTTC	CASTEGLGRDETQYF
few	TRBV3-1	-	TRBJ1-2	TGTGCCAGCAGCCAAGAGGCAGGGACGAATGGCTACACCTTC	CASSQEAGTNGYTF
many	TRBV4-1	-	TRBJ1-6	TGCGCCAGCAGCCAAACCCCGGGGACCGAATCGACTTCACCCCTCCACTTT	CASSQTPGTESTSPLHF
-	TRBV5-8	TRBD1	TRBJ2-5	TGTGCCAGCAGCCAAGGCCCCGGACAGGGCCTCCAAGAGACCCAGTACTTC	CASSQGPGQGLQETQYF